Listed here are 3 T cell receptor beta chains from one sample, sequenced in a study of cytomegalovirus exposure and HLA in healthy donors (dated by TCRdb to between 2016 and 2019). Library preparation used the immunoSEQ multiplex PCR assay. For the multiplex PCR, a mixture combining 60 forward primers for TCR Vbeta segments and 13 reverse primers for TCR Jbeta segments was used. TCRdb retrieved this table from immuneACCESS and kept in-frame rearrangements only. Not all clones are present; in checked studies, unresolved V genes account for under half, and no reason is known for the remainder. The sample table lists 150,000 to 180,000 clones, approximately 72% of them with a count of one. The ten largest make up about 2.6% of the sample. Source material: PBMCs. These receptors all stem from a man aged 18 to 30 in good health and CMV-seronegative.

This sequence joins TRBV7-6 and TRBJ2-1; D unresolved. Germline CDR1 SGHVS, CDR2 FNYEAQ. The CDR3 contains 14 residues. The V and J ends lost 7 bases and 2 bases respectively, with 12 bases between them. The CDR3 DNA reads TGTGCCAGCACTAAGCCTCCCACCTACAATGAGCAGTTCTTC. Its translation: CASTKPPTYNEQFF.

The chain joins TRBV11-2 to TRBJ1-5; D gene unclear. The CDR3 contains 16 residues. V was trimmed by 1 base and J by 5 bases, leaving 15 bases between them. The V gene's germline CDR1 is SGHAT and CDR2 FQNNGV. DNA for the CDR3: TGTGCCAGCAGCTTAGGGCGGGGAAGGCGTCATCAGCCCCAGCATTTT. Its protein is CASSLGRGRRHQPQHF.

This sequence joins TRBV5-5 and TRBJ2-6, with 8 bases identical to TRBD1. The CDR3 consists of 17 residues. Germline CDR1 SGHKS, CDR2 YYEKEE (reference sequence). V was pared by 3 bases and J by 0 bases, with 5 bases of the junction left unmatched. The chain's CDR3 is CASSWGTGPSGANVLTF. For the CDR3, the DNA is TGTGCCAGCAGCTGGGGGACAGGACCCTCTGGGGCCAACGTCCTGACTTTC.